This T cell receptor beta chain was captured in a study of neurological immune-mediated disorders. Germline V gene sequence: CDR1 LGHDT, CDR2 YNNKEL (reference sequence). Trimming cost V 1 base and J 11 bases, with 11 bases left between them. The CDR3 length is 12 residues. In the case of this clonotype: The antigen is not known.

Time point of the sample: longitudinal time-point 2. Unsorted libraries were prepared from 2 million PBMCs held at -80 C. Synthesis of cDNA was performed by 5'RACE using 10-nucleotide random UMIs. TCRdb recomputed calls from the 5' RACE reads with MiXCR, one row per CDR3 protein. This sample has roughly 80,000 distinct CDR3 sequences, with 5.8% found just once. Findings and limits, study-wide: Clinical and MRI features did not associate with the cluster found in multiple sclerosis patients.

This clonotype was obtained from a woman in her sixties or seventies with multiple sclerosis. Sequenced sample: PBMCs. V gene TRBV3-1 combines with J gene TRBJ2-5; D is unresolved. This chain's CDR3 is CASSQVEKSQYF. The CDR3 bases are TGTGCCAGCAGCCAAGTCGAGAAGTCACAGTACTTC.